This T cell receptor (beta chain) appears in the sequencing data of a study of post-analysis software for immune sequencing data. Study-wide background: Relapsing-remitting, secondary progressive and progressive-relapsing forms made up the multiple sclerosis disease courses. Study-level findings and limits: The normalized Chao1 diversity of multiple sclerosis patients was significantly lower than that of controls. Pronounced co-clustering by F measure was evident among identically batched samples. Comparison of patients with controls showed five TRBV segments more frequent in patients, TRBV5-6, TRBV5-1 and TRBV20-1 among them.

Concerning this clonotype itself: The antigen remains undetermined.

Unique molecular identifiers were present in the TCR beta cDNA libraries. T cells numbering about 0.85 to 10 million yielded cDNA molecules that totaled roughly 500,000. TCRdb called the PCR reads again in MiXCR, with one record for every CDR3 protein. The data contain about 810,000 distinct CDR3 sequences, about 50% of them singletons. The CDR3 consists of 10 residues. CDR1 DFQATT and CDR2 SNEGSKA come from the germline V gene (reference sequence). Trimming removed 6 bases from V and 12 bases from J, with 14 bases in between. Sequencing used blood. This receptor was identified in a girl aged 5-17 years with multiple sclerosis. The rearrangement joins TRBV20-1 to TRBJ1-2; maybe TRBD1 (5 bases). CDR3 protein: CSAADNLNTF. CDR3 nucleotide sequence: TGCAGTGCGGCGGACAACTTGAACACCTTC.